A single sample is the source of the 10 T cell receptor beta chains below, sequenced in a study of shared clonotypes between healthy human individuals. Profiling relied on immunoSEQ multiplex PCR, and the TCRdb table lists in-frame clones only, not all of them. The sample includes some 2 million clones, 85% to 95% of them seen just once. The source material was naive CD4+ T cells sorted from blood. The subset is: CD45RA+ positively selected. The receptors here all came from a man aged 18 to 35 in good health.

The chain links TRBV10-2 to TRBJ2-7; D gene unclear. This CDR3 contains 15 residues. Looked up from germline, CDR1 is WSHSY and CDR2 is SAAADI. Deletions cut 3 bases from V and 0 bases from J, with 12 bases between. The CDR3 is CASSDDERISYEQYF. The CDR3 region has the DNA TGCGCCAGCAGTGACGACGAAAGGATCTCCTACGAGCAGTACTTC.

This chain's CDR3 is CASSYSDTSETQYF. The CDR3 DNA reads as TGTGCCAGCAGTTACTCGGACACCTCCGAGACCCAGTACTTC. The chain uses TRBV6-6 and TRBJ2-5, with a weak D call TRBD1 (5 bases). The CDR3 is 14 residues long. Per the germline V gene, CDR1 is MNHNY and CDR2 is SVGAGI (reference sequence). Trimming shortened V by 0 bases and J by 5 bases, and 10 bases separated the two germline ends.

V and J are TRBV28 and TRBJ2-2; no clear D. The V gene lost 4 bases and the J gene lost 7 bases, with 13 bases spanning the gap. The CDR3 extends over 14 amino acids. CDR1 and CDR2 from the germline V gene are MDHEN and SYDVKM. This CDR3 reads CASSSRTRIGELFF. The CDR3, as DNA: TGTGCCAGCAGTTCCCGCACTCGGATCGGGGAGCTGTTTTTT.

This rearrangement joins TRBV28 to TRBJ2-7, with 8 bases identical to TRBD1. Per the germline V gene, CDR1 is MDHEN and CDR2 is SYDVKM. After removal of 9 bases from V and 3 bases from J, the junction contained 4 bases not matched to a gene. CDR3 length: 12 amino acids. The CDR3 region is CASLTGGYEQYF. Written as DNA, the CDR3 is TGTGCCAGTCTCACAGGGGGCTACGAGCAGTACTTC.

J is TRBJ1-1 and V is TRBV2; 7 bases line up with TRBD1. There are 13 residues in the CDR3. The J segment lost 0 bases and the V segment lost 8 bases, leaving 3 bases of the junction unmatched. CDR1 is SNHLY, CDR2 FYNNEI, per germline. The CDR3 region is CASGQELNTEAFF. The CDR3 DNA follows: TGTGCCAGCGGACAGGAGTTGAACACTGAAGCTTTCTTT.

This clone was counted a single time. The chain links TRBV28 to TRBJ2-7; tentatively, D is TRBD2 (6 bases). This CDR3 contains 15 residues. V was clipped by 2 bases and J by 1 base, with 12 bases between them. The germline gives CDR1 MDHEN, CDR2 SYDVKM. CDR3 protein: CASSLQRAGSYEQYF. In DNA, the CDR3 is TGTGCCAGCAGTTTACAGCGGGCAGGATCCTACGAGCAGTACTTC.

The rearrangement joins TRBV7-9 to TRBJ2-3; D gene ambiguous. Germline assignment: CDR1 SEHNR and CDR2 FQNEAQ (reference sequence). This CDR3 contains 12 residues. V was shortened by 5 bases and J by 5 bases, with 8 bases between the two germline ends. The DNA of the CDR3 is TGTGCCAGCAGCCAAAAGGGAGATACGCAGTATTTT. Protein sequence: CASSQKGDTQYF.

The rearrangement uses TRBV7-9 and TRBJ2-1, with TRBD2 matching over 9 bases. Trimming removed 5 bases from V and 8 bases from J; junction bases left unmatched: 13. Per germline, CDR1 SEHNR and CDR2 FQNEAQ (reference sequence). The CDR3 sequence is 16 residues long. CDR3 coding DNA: TGTGCCAGCAGCGCCCTAGGGGGCGGGGGGGCGGATGAGCAGTTCTTC. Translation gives CASSALGGGGADEQFF.

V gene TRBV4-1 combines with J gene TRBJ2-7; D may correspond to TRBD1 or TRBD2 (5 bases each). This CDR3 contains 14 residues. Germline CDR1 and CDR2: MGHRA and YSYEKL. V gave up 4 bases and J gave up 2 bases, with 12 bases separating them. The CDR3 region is CASSPRGGTYEQYF. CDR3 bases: TGCGCCAGCAGCCCCCGGGGCGGAACCTACGAGCAGTACTTC.

This CDR3 reads CASSGGWLDTQYF. The DNA for the CDR3 is TGCGCCAGCAGTGGAGGGTGGTTGGATACGCAGTATTTT. The genes are TRBV10-1 and TRBJ2-3; a possible D gene is TRBD2 (5 bases). Trimming cost V 4 bases and J 6 bases, with 11 bases left between them. This CDR3 is built from 13 residues. The V gene's germline CDR1 is WNHNN and CDR2 SYGVQD (reference sequence).